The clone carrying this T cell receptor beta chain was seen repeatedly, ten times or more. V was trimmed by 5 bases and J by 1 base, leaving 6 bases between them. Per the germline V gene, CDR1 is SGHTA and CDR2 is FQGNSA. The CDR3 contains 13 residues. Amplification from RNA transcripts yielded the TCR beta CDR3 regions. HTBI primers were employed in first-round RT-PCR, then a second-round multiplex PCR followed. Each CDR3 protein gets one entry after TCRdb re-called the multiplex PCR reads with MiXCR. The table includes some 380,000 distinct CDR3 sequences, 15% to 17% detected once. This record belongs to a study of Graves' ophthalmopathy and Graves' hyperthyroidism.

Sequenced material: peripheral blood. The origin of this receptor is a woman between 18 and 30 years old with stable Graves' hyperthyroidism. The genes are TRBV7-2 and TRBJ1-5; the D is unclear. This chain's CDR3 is CASSPRSNQPQHF. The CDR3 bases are TGTGCCAGCAGCCCCCGGAGCAATCAGCCCCAGCATTTT. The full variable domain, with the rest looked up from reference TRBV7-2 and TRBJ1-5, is GAGVSQSPSNKVTEKGKDVELRCDPISGHTALYWYRQSLGQGLEFLIYFQGNSAPDKSGLPSDRFSAERTGGSVSTLTIQRTQQEDSAVYLCASSPRSNQPQHFGDGTRLSIL.